This T cell receptor beta chain came from a study of blood T cell repertoires in COVID-19. Study-wide context: Acute and convalescent COVID-19 samples came from the United States, Italy and Spain. Sources were T cells, B-cell-depleted T cells, or PBMCs; the material itself was cDNA or gDNA.

Libraries were prepared by immunoSEQ multiplex PCR; TCRdb keeps only in-frame clonotypes and omits some of them. Among around 200,000 clones, about 87% were seen once, and the ten largest hold roughly 6.2%. V lost 8 bases to trimming and J lost 1 base, with 12 bases between them. CDR1 is GTSNPN, CDR2 SVGIG, per germline (reference sequence). This CDR3 has 13 residues. This TCR was recovered from a man in his 60s who had recovered from COVID-19. The V and J genes are TRBV30 and TRBJ1-3; D call uncertain. The material sequenced was peripheral blood. Here the CDR3 reads CASYGSSGNTIYF. The CDR3, as DNA: TGTGCCAGCTACGGGTCTTCTGGAAACACCATATATTTT.